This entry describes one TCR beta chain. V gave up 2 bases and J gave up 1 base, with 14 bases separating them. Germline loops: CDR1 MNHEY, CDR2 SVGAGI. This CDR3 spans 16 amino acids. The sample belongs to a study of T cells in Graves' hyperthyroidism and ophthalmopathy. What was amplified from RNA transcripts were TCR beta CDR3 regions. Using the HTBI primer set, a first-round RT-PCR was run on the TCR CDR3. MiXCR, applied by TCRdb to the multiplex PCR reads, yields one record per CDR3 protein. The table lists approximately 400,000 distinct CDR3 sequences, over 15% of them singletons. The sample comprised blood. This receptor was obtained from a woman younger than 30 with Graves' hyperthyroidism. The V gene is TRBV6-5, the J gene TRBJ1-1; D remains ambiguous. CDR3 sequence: CASSYPAPGWNTEAFF. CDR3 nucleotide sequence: TGTGCCAGCAGTTACCCGGCGCCGGGATGGAACACTGAAGCTTTCTTT.